This TCR beta chain was retrieved from a study of T cell changes during pregnancy in multiple sclerosis. Germline V gene sequence: CDR1 GTSNPN, CDR2 SVGIG (reference sequence). J was trimmed by 4 bases and V by 2 bases; bases with no gene match: 2. This CDR3 spans 13 amino acids. The data were produced by immunoSEQ multiplex PCR, yet TCRdb's version contains in-frame clones alone and is incomplete. This table holds some 85,000 clones, about 93% found once. This sample comprised peripheral blood, obtained in the second trimester of pregnancy. The receptor comes from a female donor in good health, enrolled as a control in a pregnancy study. This chain joins TRBV30 and TRBJ2-1; TRBD2 matches 7 bases. The CDR3 DNA is TGTGCCTGGAGTAGCGGGATGTACAATGAGCAGTTCTTC. Translation: CAWSSGMYNEQFF.